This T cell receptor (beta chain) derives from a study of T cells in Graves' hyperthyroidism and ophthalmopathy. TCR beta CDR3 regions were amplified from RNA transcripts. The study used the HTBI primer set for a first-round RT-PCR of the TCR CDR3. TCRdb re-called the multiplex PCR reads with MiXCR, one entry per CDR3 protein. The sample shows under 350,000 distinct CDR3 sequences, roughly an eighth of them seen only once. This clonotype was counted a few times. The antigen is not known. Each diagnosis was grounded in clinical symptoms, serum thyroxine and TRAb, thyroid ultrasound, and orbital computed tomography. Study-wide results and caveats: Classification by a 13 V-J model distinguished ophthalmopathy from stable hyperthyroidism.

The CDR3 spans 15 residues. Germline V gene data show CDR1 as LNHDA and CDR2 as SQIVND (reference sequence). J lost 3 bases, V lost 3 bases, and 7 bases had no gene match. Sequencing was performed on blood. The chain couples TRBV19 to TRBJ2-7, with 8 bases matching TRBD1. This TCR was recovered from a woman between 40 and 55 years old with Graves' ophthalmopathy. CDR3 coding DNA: TGTGCCAGTAGTATTGCGGACAGGGCCCACTACGAGCAGTACTTC. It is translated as CASSIADRAHYEQYF.